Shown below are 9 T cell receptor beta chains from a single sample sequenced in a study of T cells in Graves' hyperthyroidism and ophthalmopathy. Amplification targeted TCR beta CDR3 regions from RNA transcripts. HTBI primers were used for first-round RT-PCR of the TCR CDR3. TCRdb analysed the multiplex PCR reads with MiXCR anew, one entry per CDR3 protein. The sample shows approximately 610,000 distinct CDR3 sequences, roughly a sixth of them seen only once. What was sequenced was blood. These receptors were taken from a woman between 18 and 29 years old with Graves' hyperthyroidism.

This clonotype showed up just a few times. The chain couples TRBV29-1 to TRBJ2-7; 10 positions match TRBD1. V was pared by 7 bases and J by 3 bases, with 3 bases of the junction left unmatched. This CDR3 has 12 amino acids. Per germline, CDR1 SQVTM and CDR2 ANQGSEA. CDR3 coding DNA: TGCAGCGGTGGGACAGGGGACTACGAGCAGTACTTC. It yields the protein CSGGTGDYEQYF.

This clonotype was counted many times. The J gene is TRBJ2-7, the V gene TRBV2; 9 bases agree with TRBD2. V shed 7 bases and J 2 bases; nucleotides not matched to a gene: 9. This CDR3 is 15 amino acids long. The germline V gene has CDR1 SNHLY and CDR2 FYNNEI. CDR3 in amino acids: CASNLGTSFAYEQYF. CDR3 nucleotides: TGTGCCAGCAACCTTGGGACTAGCTTCGCCTACGAGCAGTACTTC.

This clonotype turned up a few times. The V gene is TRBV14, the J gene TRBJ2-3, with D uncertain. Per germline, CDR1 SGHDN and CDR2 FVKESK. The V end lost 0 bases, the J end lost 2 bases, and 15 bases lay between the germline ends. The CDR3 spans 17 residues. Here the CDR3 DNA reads TGTGCCAGCAGCCAAGATCCAACCGCAGTAACCACAGATACGCAGTATTTT. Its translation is CASSQDPTAVTTDTQYF.

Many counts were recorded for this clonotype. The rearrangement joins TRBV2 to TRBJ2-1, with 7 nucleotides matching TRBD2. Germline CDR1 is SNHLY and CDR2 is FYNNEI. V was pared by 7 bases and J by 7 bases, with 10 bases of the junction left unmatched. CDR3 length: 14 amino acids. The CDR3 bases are TGTGCCAGCAACTTTGGACTAGTGGGTAATGAGCAGTTCTTC. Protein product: CASNFGLVGNEQFF.

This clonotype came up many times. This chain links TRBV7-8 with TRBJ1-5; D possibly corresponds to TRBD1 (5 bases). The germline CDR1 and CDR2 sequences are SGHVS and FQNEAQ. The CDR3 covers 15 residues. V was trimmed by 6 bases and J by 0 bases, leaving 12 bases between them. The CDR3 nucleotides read TGTGCCAGCAGACCGACAGTCAATAGCAATCAGCCCCAGCATTTT. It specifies CASRPTVNSNQPQHF.

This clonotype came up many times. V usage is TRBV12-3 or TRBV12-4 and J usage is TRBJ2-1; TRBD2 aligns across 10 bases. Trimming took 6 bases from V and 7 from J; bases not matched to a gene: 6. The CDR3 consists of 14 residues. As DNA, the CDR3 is TGTGCCAGCAGAAGGCTAGCGGGGGAAAATGAGCAGTTCTTC. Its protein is CASRRLAGENEQFF.

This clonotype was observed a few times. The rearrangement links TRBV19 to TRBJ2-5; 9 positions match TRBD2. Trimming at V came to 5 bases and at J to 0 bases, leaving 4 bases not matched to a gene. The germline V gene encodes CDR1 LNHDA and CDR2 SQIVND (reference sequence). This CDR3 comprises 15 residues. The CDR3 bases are TGTGCCAGTAGTGAACTAGCGGGCCACCAAGAGACCCAGTACTTC. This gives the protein CASSELAGHQETQYF.

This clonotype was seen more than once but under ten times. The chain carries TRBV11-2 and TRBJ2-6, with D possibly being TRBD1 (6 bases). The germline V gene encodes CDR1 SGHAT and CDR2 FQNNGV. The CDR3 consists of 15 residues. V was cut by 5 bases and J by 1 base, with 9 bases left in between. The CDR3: CASSRDTSGANVLTF. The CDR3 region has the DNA TGTGCCAGCAGCCGGGACACGTCTGGGGCCAACGTCCTGACTTTC.

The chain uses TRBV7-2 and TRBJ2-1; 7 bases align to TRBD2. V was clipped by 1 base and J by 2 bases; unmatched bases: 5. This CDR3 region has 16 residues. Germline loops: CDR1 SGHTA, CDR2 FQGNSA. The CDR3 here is CASSLDPGGTYNEQFF. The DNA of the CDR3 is TGTGCCAGCAGCTTAGATCCCGGGGGGACCTACAATGAGCAGTTCTTC. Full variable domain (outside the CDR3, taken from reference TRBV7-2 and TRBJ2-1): GAGVSQSPSNKVTEKGKDVELRCDPISGHTALYWYRQSLGQGLEFLIYFQGNSAPDKSGLPSDRFSAERTGGSVSTLTIQRTQQEDSAVYLCASSLDPGGTYNEQFFGPGTRLTVL.